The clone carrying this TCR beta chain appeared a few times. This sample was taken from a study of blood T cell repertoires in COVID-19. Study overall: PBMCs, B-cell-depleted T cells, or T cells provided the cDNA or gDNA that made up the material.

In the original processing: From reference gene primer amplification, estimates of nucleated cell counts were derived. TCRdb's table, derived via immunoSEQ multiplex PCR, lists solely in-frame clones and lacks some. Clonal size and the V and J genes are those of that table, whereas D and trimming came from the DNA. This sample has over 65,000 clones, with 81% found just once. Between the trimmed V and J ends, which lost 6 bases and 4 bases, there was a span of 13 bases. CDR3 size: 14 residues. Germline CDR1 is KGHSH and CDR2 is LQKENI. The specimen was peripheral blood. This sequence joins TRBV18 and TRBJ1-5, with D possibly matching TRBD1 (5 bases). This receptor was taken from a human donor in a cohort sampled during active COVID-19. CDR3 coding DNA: TGTGCCAGCTCCGTGGGGGGTACGAATCAGCCCCAGCATTTT. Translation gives CASSVGGTNQPQHF.